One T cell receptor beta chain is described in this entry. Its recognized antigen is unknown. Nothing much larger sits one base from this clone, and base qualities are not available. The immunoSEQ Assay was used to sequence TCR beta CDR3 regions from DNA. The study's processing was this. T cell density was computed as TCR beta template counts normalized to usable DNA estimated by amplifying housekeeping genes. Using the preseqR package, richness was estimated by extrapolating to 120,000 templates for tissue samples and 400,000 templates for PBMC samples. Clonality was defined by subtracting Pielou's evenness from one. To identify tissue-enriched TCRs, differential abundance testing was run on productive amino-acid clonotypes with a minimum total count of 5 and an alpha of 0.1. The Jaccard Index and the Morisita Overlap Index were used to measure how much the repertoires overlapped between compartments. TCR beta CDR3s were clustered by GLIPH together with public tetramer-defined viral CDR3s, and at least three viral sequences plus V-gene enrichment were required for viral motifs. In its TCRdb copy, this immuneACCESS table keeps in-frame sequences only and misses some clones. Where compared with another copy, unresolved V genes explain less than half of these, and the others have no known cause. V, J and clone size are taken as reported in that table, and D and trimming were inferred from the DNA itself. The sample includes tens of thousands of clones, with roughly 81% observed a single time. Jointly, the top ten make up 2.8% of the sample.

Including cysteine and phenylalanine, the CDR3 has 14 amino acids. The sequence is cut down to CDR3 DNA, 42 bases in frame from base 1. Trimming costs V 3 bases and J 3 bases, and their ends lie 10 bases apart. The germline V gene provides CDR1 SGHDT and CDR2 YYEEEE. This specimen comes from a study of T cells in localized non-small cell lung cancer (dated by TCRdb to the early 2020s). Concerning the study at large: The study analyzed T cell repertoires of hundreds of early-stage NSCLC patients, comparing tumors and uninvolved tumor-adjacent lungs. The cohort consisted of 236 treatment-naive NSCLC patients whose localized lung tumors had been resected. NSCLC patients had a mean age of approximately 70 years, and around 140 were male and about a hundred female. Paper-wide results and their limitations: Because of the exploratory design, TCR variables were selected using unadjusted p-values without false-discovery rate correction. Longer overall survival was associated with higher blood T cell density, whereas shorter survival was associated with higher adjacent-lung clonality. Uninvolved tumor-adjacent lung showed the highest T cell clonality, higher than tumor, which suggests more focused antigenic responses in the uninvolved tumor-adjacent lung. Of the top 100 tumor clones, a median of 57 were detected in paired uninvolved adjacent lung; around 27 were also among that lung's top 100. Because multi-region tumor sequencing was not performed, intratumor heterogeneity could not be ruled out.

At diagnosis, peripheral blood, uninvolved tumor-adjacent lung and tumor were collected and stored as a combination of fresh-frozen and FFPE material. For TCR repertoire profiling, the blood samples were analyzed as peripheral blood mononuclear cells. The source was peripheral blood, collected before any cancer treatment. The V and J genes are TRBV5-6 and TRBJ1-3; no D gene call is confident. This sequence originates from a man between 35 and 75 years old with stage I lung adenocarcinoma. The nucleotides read TGTGCCAGCAGCTCCCCCGGAGTTGGAAACACCATATATTTT. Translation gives CASSSPGVGNTIYF.